These T cell receptor beta chains were read from a single sample in a study of Ad26.COV2.S vaccination and SARS-CoV-2 variants. Data came from immunoSEQ multiplex PCR; TCRdb stores just in-frame clones and leaves some out. The table shows hundreds of thousands of clones, with approximately 90% occurring only once. Sequences were derived from peripheral blood, sampled in a trial of Ad26.COV2.S vaccine versus placebo. The receptors come from a person between 18 and 65 years old who received the Ad26.COV2.S COVID-19 vaccine or a placebo. Each CDR3 is given with its conserved first and last residue. D genes are given only for firm matches. Not every row has a clone size; where given, it reads once, few, many or a size class.

v_gene: TRBV19; d_gene: .; abundance: .; j_gene: TRBJ1-5; CDR3nt: TGTGCCAGTAGTATTCAGGGGTACAATCAGCCCCAGCATTTT; CDR3aa: CASSIQGYNQPQHF
v_gene: TRBV7-9; d_gene: .; abundance: .; j_gene: TRBJ1-3; CDR3nt: TGTGCCAGCAGGGAAGACAGCACCTCTGGAAACACCATATATTTT; CDR3aa: CASREDSTSGNTIYF
v_gene: TRBV9; d_gene: .; abundance: .; j_gene: TRBJ2-7; CDR3nt: TGTGCCAGCAGCGCCCCGAGGGGCTCCTACGAGCAGTACTTC; CDR3aa: CASSAPRGSYEQYF
v_gene: TRBV5-6; d_gene: .; abundance: .; j_gene: TRBJ1-1; CDR3nt: TGTGCCAGCAGCACCCGACGAACGACGTTTGAAGCTTTCTTT; CDR3aa: CASSTRRTTFEAFF
v_gene: TRBV12-3/TRBV12-4; d_gene: .; abundance: .; j_gene: TRBJ2-1; CDR3nt: TGTGCCAGCAGCTTTCTTAGCGGACGAGGGAAGTTCTTC; CDR3aa: CASSFLSGRGKFF
v_gene: TRBV6-5; d_gene: .; abundance: .; j_gene: TRBJ2-7; CDR3nt: TGTGCCAGCAGTTACCAACGGACGGGGGAGCAGTACTTC; CDR3aa: CASSYQRTGEQYF
v_gene: TRBV19; d_gene: .; abundance: .; j_gene: TRBJ1-5; CDR3nt: TGTGCCAGTGGAAGCGTTGTTCAGCCCCAGCATTTT; CDR3aa: CASGSVVQPQHF
v_gene: TRBV9; d_gene: TRBD2; abundance: .; j_gene: TRBJ2-3; CDR3nt: TGTGCCAGCAGCCCCCGACTAGCGGGAGGGTCAGATACGCAGTATTTT; CDR3aa: CASSPRLAGGSDTQYF
v_gene: TRBV19; d_gene: TRBD1; abundance: .; j_gene: TRBJ2-1; CDR3nt: TGTGCCAGTGCCGAGGGACAGGGGGCTGTGTATGAGCAGTTCTTC; CDR3aa: CASAEGQGAVYEQFF
v_gene: TRBV25-1; d_gene: TRBD1; abundance: .; j_gene: TRBJ1-1; CDR3nt: TGTGCCAGCAGGGGACAGGTGGGCACTGAAGCTTTCTTT; CDR3aa: CASRGQVGTEAFF
v_gene: TRBV27; d_gene: .; abundance: .; j_gene: TRBJ2-7; CDR3nt: TGTGCCAGCAGTCTCTACACCGGGAGCTACGAGCAGTACTTC; CDR3aa: CASSLYTGSYEQYF
v_gene: TRBV4-2; d_gene: TRBD1; abundance: .; j_gene: TRBJ1-1; CDR3nt: TGTGCCAGCAGCCAACAGGGACAGGGTTGGGCTCGCACTGAAGCTTTCTTT; CDR3aa: CASSQQGQGWARTEAFF
v_gene: TRBV7-8; d_gene: TRBD1; abundance: .; j_gene: TRBJ1-2; CDR3nt: TGTGCCAGCAGTCCGGACAGGTACGCTGGCTACACCTTC; CDR3aa: CASSPDRYAGYTF
v_gene: TRBV4-3; d_gene: TRBD1; abundance: .; j_gene: TRBJ2-1; CDR3nt: TGCGCCAGCAGCCAGACAGGGGACCCAAACAATGAGCAGTTCTTC; CDR3aa: CASSQTGDPNNEQFF
v_gene: TRBV19; d_gene: .; abundance: .; j_gene: TRBJ1-1; CDR3nt: TGTGCCAGTAGTCCCCGGATGATAGGGGTCACTGAAGCTTTCTTT; CDR3aa: CASSPRMIGVTEAFF
v_gene: TRBV6-4; d_gene: TRBD1; abundance: once; j_gene: TRBJ1-6; CDR3nt: TGTGCCAGCAGTGACAAGTTTACAGGGGGCAATAATTCACCCCTCCACTTT; CDR3aa: CASSDKFTGGNNSPLHF
v_gene: TRBV4-3; d_gene: .; abundance: .; j_gene: TRBJ1-2; CDR3nt: TGCGCCAGCAGCCAAGCAGGGTTCGGCTACACCTTC; CDR3aa: CASSQAGFGYTF
v_gene: TRBV7-9; d_gene: .; abundance: .; j_gene: TRBJ2-5; CDR3nt: TGTGCCAGCAGCTTAGCACAGTTGGGGCAAGAGACCCAGTACTTC; CDR3aa: CASSLAQLGQETQYF
v_gene: TRBV15; d_gene: .; abundance: .; j_gene: TRBJ1-5; CDR3nt: TGTGCCACCAGCAGAGAGACAAATAGCAATCAGCCCCAGCATTTT; CDR3aa: CATSRETNSNQPQHF
v_gene: TRBV5-1; d_gene: TRBD2; abundance: .; j_gene: TRBJ2-7; CDR3nt: TGCGCCAGCTCCCCGACTAGCCTCAACTACGAGCAGTACTTC; CDR3aa: CASSPTSLNYEQYF
v_gene: TRBV29-1; d_gene: .; abundance: .; j_gene: TRBJ2-1; CDR3nt: TGCAGCTCGTCACCCGCACAGCACGACTACAATGAGCAGTTCTTC; CDR3aa: CSSSPAQHDYNEQFF
v_gene: TRBV4-3; d_gene: TRBD2; abundance: .; j_gene: TRBJ2-1; CDR3nt: TGCGCCAGCAGCCAAGAGCCTAGCGGGGGAGTCTACAATGAGCAGTTCTTC; CDR3aa: CASSQEPSGGVYNEQFF